One sample yielded the 28 T cell receptor beta chains listed below, sequenced in a study of tumor-infiltrating lymphocytes in primary liver carcinoma. Germline DNA was also extracted, while the blood RNA originated from unsorted whole blood. A primer matching the constant region was used to make TCR beta cDNA from approximately 520 ng of total RNA. A slightly modified ARM-PCR protocol with three nested multiplex PCR rounds produced these TCR beta libraries. The study ran its first two PCR rounds for around 10 cycles each, using TRBV1-TRBV30 forward primers and a C-beta reverse primer. Via MiXCR, TCRdb re-called the multiplex PCR reads, giving one row per CDR3 protein. The sample lists approximately 340,000 distinct CDR3 sequences, about two thirds occurring once. Input material: peripheral blood. These receptors all stem from a man in his forties with primary liver carcinoma and hepatitis B virus infection.

This clonotype was counted many times. The V gene is TRBV5-4, the J gene TRBJ1-6; no clear D. The length of the CDR3 is 14 residues. CDR1 and CDR2 (germline): SGHNT, YYREEE (reference sequence). The V gene lost 0 bases and the J gene lost 4 bases, with 5 bases spanning the gap. CDR3 coding DNA: TGTGCCAGCAGCTTGGAAGCTTATAATTCACCCCTCCACTTT. It is translated as CASSLEAYNSPLHF.

A note on this clonotype: An end of the junction differs from the germline gene, which may be a read error. V gene TRBV4-1 combines with J gene TRBJ1-4; D unresolved. The CDR3 runs 15 residues. Germline CDR1 MGHRA, CDR2 YSYEKL. The CDR3 nucleotides are TGCGCCAGCAGCCAGGAAGGTCGCCAGGATGAAGAACTGTTTTTT. Protein product: CASSQEGRQDEELFF.

Details on this clonotype: One base away lies a much larger clone, so this may be a sequencing read error. CDR3 nucleotides: TGTGCCAGCAGAGGGGGCTTCGACAATGTGCAGTTCTTC. Translated, it gives CASRGGFDNVQFF. The chain recombines TRBV6-6 with TRBJ2-1; 7 positions agree with TRBD1. The CDR3 is 13 amino acids. From germline, CDR1 is MNHNY and CDR2 SVGAGI (reference sequence).

This rearrangement joins TRBV11-2 to TRBJ2-1; 12 bases agree with TRBD2. V was clipped by 7 bases and J by 11 bases; unmatched bases: 9. CDR3 length: 14 residues. Germline V gene data show CDR1 as SGHAT and CDR2 as FQNNGV. CDR3 coding DNA: TGTGCCAGCACACCGACTAGCGGGAGTAATAAGCAGTTCTTC. As protein: CASTPTSGSNKQFF.

The V gene is TRBV29-1, the J gene TRBJ2-2; 13 bases align to TRBD2. There are 17 residues in the CDR3. V lost 7 bases, J lost 2 bases, and 10 bases stayed unmatched. Germline V gene sequence: CDR1 SQVTM, CDR2 ANQGSEA. The CDR3 region is CSAVGLAGWPNTGELFF. The CDR3 bases are TGCAGCGCTGTGGGACTAGCGGGATGGCCTAACACCGGGGAGCTGTTTTTT.

The chain links TRBV6-5 to TRBJ2-3, with 7 bases identical to TRBD1. The J segment lost 5 bases and the V segment lost 5 bases, leaving 4 bases of the junction unmatched. The CDR3 covers 13 residues. Germline CDR1 reads MNHEY; CDR2 reads SVGAGI. CDR3 residues: CASSKQGVDTQYF. The CDR3 region has the DNA TGTGCCAGCAGTAAGCAGGGGGTAGATACGCAGTATTTT.

As concerns this clonotype: The CDR3 does not close with the conserved phenylalanine or tryptophan, likely indicating a read error. The chain links TRBV29-1 to TRBJ1-2; 9 bases are a match to TRBD1. From germline, CDR1 is SQVTM and CDR2 ANQGSEA. Losses at the gene ends were 4 bases for V and 2 bases for J; bases not matched to a gene: 5. CDR3 length: 14 amino acids. Here the CDR3 reads CSVGGTGRNYGYTL. As DNA, the CDR3 is TGCAGCGTTGGTGGGACAGGGCGAAACTATGGCTACACCCTC.

The rearrangement links TRBV11-1 to TRBJ2-7; a possible D gene is TRBD1 (5 bases). This CDR3 comprises 12 residues. CDR1 is SGHAT and CDR2 is FQDESV in the germline V gene (reference sequence). Trimming pared 11 bases from V and 4 bases from J, leaving 15 bases between. The CDR3 nucleotides are TGTGCCGACAGCTTGAAAGTTTACGAGCAGTACTTC. This gives the protein CADSLKVYEQYF.

The chain uses TRBV12-3 or TRBV12-4 and TRBJ2-2; 10 bases are shared with TRBD2. J gave up 1 base and V 4 bases, and 6 bases lay outside the gene matches. CDR3 length equals 17 residues. The CDR3 spells CASSSLTSGLNTGELFF. The CDR3 DNA sequence: TGTGCCAGCAGTTCACTGACTAGCGGGCTGAACACCGGGGAGCTGTTTTTT.

Notes on this clonotype: Given a much more abundant clone one base away, this may be a read error. The chain uses TRBV4-1 and TRBJ2-3; 8 bases fit TRBD1. CDR3 length: 14 amino acids. Germline V CDR1 and CDR2: MGHRA, YSYEKL. The CDR3 loop is CASSPGQGGDTQDF. The CDR3 nucleotides read TGCGCCAGCAGTCCCGGACAGGGAGGAGATACGCAGGATTTT.

This clonotype has a count of ten or more. V is TRBV7-8 and J is TRBJ2-7; D gene uncertain. Trimming cost V 5 bases and J 6 bases, with 8 bases left between them. The CDR3 has 11 residues. CDR1 is SGHVS and CDR2 is FQNEAQ in the germline V gene. This CDR3 is CASSQVGEQYF. CDR3 coding DNA: TGTGCCAGCAGCCAGGTGGGCGAGCAGTACTTC.

The genes are TRBV6-2 or TRBV6-3 and TRBJ2-7, with 14 positions matching TRBD2. Trimming removed 6 bases from V and 4 bases from J; junction bases left unmatched: 5. Germline V gives CDR1 MNHEY, CDR2 SVGEGT. The CDR3 is 15 amino acids. The CDR3 is CASRLGTSGSYEQYF. The CDR3 coding sequence is TGTGCCAGCAGGCTCGGGACTAGCGGGAGTTACGAGCAGTACTTC.

This clonotype has at least ten counts. The gene calls are TRBV29-1 and TRBJ2-1; D gene uncertain. Germline assignment: CDR1 SQVTM and CDR2 ANQGSEA. The V end was cut by 5 bases, the J end by 6 bases, with 14 bases between. CDR3 length: 13 residues. CDR3 coding DNA: TGCAGCGTTAAAGTCGCGGTGGGCAATGAGCAGTTCTTC. This translates into CSVKVAVGNEQFF.

This clonotype was detected only once. The junction and the germline gene differ at one end; a read error may be behind it. J is TRBJ1-1 and V is TRBV6-5, with D possibly matching TRBD1 (5 bases). CDR3 length: 14 amino acids. Germline V gene data show CDR1 as MNHEY and CDR2 as SVGAGI. CDR3 sequence reads: CVSSDAGKRSEAFF. The CDR3 nucleotides read TGTGTCAGCAGTGACGCAGGGAAAAGGTCTGAAGCTTTCTTC.

On this clonotype: A much larger clone lies a single base off, so this may be a read error. V usage is TRBV4-1 and J usage is TRBJ2-2, with 8 bases identical to TRBD2. The CDR3 contains 15 residues. Germline lookup yields CDR1 MGHRA and CDR2 YSYEKL. The CDR3 region has the DNA TGCGCCAGCAGCCTTAGCGGGGCGAACACCGGGGAGCTGGTTTTT. Its protein is CASSLSGANTGELVF.

As regards this clonotype: A junction end diverges from the germline sequence, so it may reflect a read error. The V call is TRBV5-5, the J call TRBJ2-1; D is possibly TRBD2 (5 bases). Germline V gene lookup returns CDR1 SGHKS and CDR2 YYEKEE (reference sequence). The CDR3 is 17 residues long. The CDR3 here is CASSLAGASRRYNEQFF. CDR3 bases: TGTGCCAGCAGCTTGGCCGGAGCTAGCAGGAGATACAATGAGCAATTCTTC.

The V and J genes are TRBV4-1 and TRBJ2-3, with TRBD2 identical over 14 bases. V shed 0 bases, J shed 3 bases, and the junction held 5 bases outside the gene matches. The CDR3 totals 18 residues. CDR1 MGHRA and CDR2 YSYEKL come from the germline V gene. The CDR3, as DNA: TGCGCCAGCAGCCAAGAGCCCGGGACTAGCGGGAGAACAGATACGCAGTATTTT. Its translation is CASSQEPGTSGRTDTQYF.

This clonotype was picked up many times. V gene TRBV5-4 combines with J gene TRBJ2-5; 8 bases match TRBD1. Trimming took 4 bases from V and 4 from J; bases not matched to a gene: 6. Germline CDR1 and CDR2: SGHNT and YYREEE (reference sequence). This CDR3 has 14 amino acids. The CDR3 coding sequence is TGTGCCAGCAGCGTGGACAGGGAGGCAGAGACCCAGTACTTC. It yields the protein CASSVDREAETQYF. The full variable domain, completed using reference TRBV5-4 and TRBJ2-5, is ETGVTQSPTHLIKTRGQQVTLRCSSQSGHNTVSWYQQALGQGPQFIFQYYREEENGRGNFPPRFSGLQFPNYSSELNVNALELDDSALYLCASSVDREAETQYFGPGTRLLVL.

In its sample, this clonotype was seen many times. The chain couples TRBV10-3 to TRBJ2-5; unclear D gene. Germline lookup yields CDR1 ENHRY and CDR2 SYGVKD. There are 12 residues in the CDR3. V was clipped by 6 bases and J by 4 bases, with 9 bases between them. CDR3: CAIRDRGETQYF. CDR3 in DNA: TGTGCCATCAGAGATCGTGGAGAGACCCAGTACTTC.

Worth noting for this clonotype: The junction does not match germline at one end; this may be a read error. This chain joins TRBV5-1 and TRBJ2-7, with 7 bases fitting TRBD2. The CDR3 loop spans 14 amino acids. Germline-derived CDR1 and CDR2 are SGHRS and YFSETQ. CDR3 protein: CASSLVSGYYEHYF. The CDR3 DNA reads TGCGCCAGCAGCTTGGTTAGCGGGTACTACGAGCATTACTTC.

This clonotype was seen a single time. This may stem from a read error, because a much larger clone lies one nucleotide away. The genes are TRBV10-3 and TRBJ2-7; tentatively, D is TRBD1 or TRBD2 (7 bases each). The germline V gene encodes CDR1 ENHRY and CDR2 SYGVKD. Trimming removed 3 bases at V and 5 bases at J, with 23 bases between. The CDR3 sequence is 17 residues long. CDR3 DNA: TGTGCCATCAGTGAAGGGGGCCGCAGGGGGGGGTTCCACGAGCAGTACTTC. This gives the protein CAISEGGRRGGFHEQYF.

The chain couples TRBV29-1 to TRBJ1-2; no firm D call. Germline CDR1 SQVTM, CDR2 ANQGSEA. V shed 5 bases and J shed 8 bases, with 18 bases lying between them. This CDR3 contains 13 residues. The CDR3 nucleotides read TGCAGCGTTCCAGCGGCCTCGGCGGACGGCTACACCTTC. This sequence encodes CSVPAASADGYTF.

A word on this clonotype: This may stem from a read error, because a much larger clone lies one nucleotide away. This rearrangement joins TRBV29-1 to TRBJ1-2, with 7 bases that match TRBD1. This CDR3 is built from 12 residues. Germline V gene data show CDR1 as SQVTM and CDR2 as ANQGSEA. The CDR3 DNA is TGCAACGGGGGGACAGCAGGCTATGGCTACACCTTC. Protein product: CNGGTAGYGYTF. Full variable domain (missing parts from reference TRBV29-1 and TRBJ1-2): SAVISQKPSRDICQRGTSLTIQCQVDSQVTMMFWYRQQPGQSLTLIATANQGSEATYESGFVIDKFPISRPNLTFSTLTVSNMSPEDSSIYLCNGGTAGYGYTFGSGTRLTVV.

Regarding this clonotype: A much bigger clone sits one base away, suggesting this may be a read error. The CDR3 spells CAIRQSTGGYTF. Written as DNA, the CDR3 is TGTGCCATCAGACAGTCGACCGGTGGCTACACCTTC. The genes are TRBV6-2 or TRBV6-3 and TRBJ1-2; D perhaps matches TRBD1 (5 bases). Germline CDR1 and CDR2: MNHEY and SVGEGT. CDR3 length: 12 amino acids. Trimming stripped 10 bases from V and 7 bases from J, with 16 bases between.

In the case of this clonotype: Given the absence of the conserved phenylalanine or tryptophan at the CDR3 end, a read error is likely. The genes are TRBV12-3 or TRBV12-4 and TRBJ1-2; 7 bases match TRBD1. The J segment lost 11 bases and the V segment lost 1 base, leaving 13 bases of the junction unmatched. This CDR3 is built from 15 residues. CDR3 residues: CASSLGPQGIGGYTL. The CDR3 nucleotides read TGTGCCAGCAGTTTAGGACCACAGGGGATCGGGGGGTACACCTTA.

The table lists this clonotype with a count of one. A read error may be the cause here, since a much bigger clone is one base away. The V gene is TRBV11-3, the J gene TRBJ2-4; D remains unclear. Trimming took off 7 bases at V and 8 bases at J, with 9 bases between the two ends. The CDR3 consists of 11 residues. Germline CDR1 SGHNT, CDR2 YENEEA. The CDR3 loop is CASIPQDIQYF. The DNA for the CDR3 is TGTGCCAGCATCCCTCAAGACATTCAGTACTTC.

Comments on this clonotype: This may come from a read error, since a much larger clone is one base off. The chain joins TRBV12-3 or TRBV12-4 to TRBJ1-1; 8 bases are shared with TRBD1. CDR3 length: 14 residues. CDR3 region: CASSPGDRNGRALF. The CDR3 DNA sequence: TGTGCCAGCAGTCCAGGGGACAGGAACGGCAGGGCTCTCTTT.

As regards this clonotype: Compared with germline, one end of the junction differs, possibly owing to a read error. This chain uses TRBV5-4 with TRBJ2-3, with D hard to call. Looked up from germline, CDR1 is SGHNT and CDR2 is YYREEE (reference sequence). The CDR3 consists of 15 residues. This CDR3 is CASSLDVRFTDTQCF. DNA for the CDR3: TGTGCCAGCAGCTTGGATGTCCGTTTCACAGATACGCAGTGTTTT. Full variable domain (remainder filled in from reference TRBV5-4 and TRBJ2-3): ETGVTQSPTHLIKTRGQQVTLRCSSQSGHNTVSWYQQALGQGPQFIFQYYREEENGRGNFPPRFSGLQFPNYSSELNVNALELDDSALYLCASSLDVRFTDTQCFGPGTRLTVL.